This section outlines one T cell receptor beta chain sequence together with its context. The data are from a study of blood T cell repertoires in COVID-19. Study in general: Whether acute or convalescent, the COVID-19 samples came from the United States, Italy and Spain. Sources were T cells, B-cell-depleted T cells, or PBMCs; the material itself was cDNA or gDNA.

The V gene's germline CDR1 is MGHRA and CDR2 YSYEKL. Trimming stripped 0 bases from V and 0 bases from J, with 12 bases between. This CDR3 has 17 amino acids. In the source study's methods: Researchers report that nucleated cell counts were estimated from reference gene primer amplification. The repertoire was sequenced with immunoSEQ multiplex PCR; TCRdb's copy has only in-frame clones and lacks some. For V, J and clone size, that table is used; D and trimming come from the DNA. The table includes just over 200,000 clones, 70% to 90% detected once. This chain uses TRBV4-1 with TRBJ2-4; TRBD1 might be the D (7 bases). Specimen: peripheral blood. The clonotype originates from an elderly man with acute or convalescent COVID-19. CDR3 nucleotides: TGCGCCAGCAGCCAAGATAGCCAGGGGGGAGCCAAAAACATTCAGTACTTC. It codes for CASSQDSQGGAKNIQYF.